This record looks at one T cell receptor (beta chain) sequence and its context. Its antigen target is currently unknown. It has no much larger one-base neighbor in the sample; base qualities were not kept. The data are from a study of blood T cell repertoires in COVID-19 (dated by TCRdb to 2018 to 2020). Regarding the research as a whole: The collaborator samples originated in the United States, Italy and Spain and spanned the acute and convalescent phases of COVID-19. The prospective study material was composed of cDNA or gDNA derived from T cells, B-cell-depleted T cells, or PBMCs. The dataset comprised deeply sampled blood TCRbeta repertoires from subjects exposed to, actively infected with, or recovered from COVID-19. The repertoires were released in a freely available public database meant as a resource for research on the immune response to SARS-CoV-2. Samples came from the ongoing ImmuneRACE study (first 160 participants) plus 1,254 subjects from 6 global collaborators. The sample metadata nearly always contained a de-identified subject ID, COVID-19 status, age in years and sex. Where HLA class I and class II types were available, the types were taken from metadata supplied by the sample provider, not from assay-based typing. On the study overall, not on this receptor specifically: Clinical and demographic metadata were provided uncurated, with the amount varying by source and participant.

The immunoSEQ Assay, a bias-controlled multiplex PCR, was used to amplify TCRbeta CDR3 regions from genomic DNA. The published analysis was carried out like this. The number of nucleated cells in each sample was estimated by amplification of reference gene primers within the assay. Sequence reads were collapsed and filtered to measure the absolute abundance of every unique TCRbeta CDR3 rearrangement. Productive Simpson clonality was computed per sample as the square root of Simpson's diversity index over productive rearrangements. The table was pulled from immuneACCESS by TCRdb, which kept in-frame rearrangements only. Such tables lose some clones; where checked, under half of the loss comes from unresolved V genes, and the rest has no known cause. V and J calls and clone size are those listed in that table; D and trimming were worked out from the DNA. This sample comprises 200,000 to 250,000 clones, about 90% of them detected only once. The ten most abundant clones make up approximately 12% of the sample.

Looking up the germline V gene (reference sequence) yields CDR1 LNHDA and CDR2 SQIVND. The CDR3 runs 18 residues from the cysteine to the phenylalanine. CDR3 DNA only is kept here, 54 bases in frame from base 1. V lost 3 bases and J lost 5 bases; the stretch between them is 25 bases long. Samples from volunteer blood donors who had recovered from COVID-19 were contributed by a second Seattle source. The collaborating institutions used their own protocols to collect whole blood in K2EDTA tubes. For TCRbeta analysis, collaborators shipped samples as frozen whole blood, isolated PBMCs, or DNA extracted from either of those sample types.

This sequence was found in a woman between 18 and 29 years old who had recovered from COVID-19. Recombination joined TRBV19 with TRBJ1-1; tentative D gene TRBD1, with 6 bases matching. The sequenced material came from peripheral blood. The CDR3 has the sequence CASSISRFSTPRGTEAFF. The nucleotide sequence reads TGTGCCAGTAGTATTTCCCGGTTCAGTACCCCAAGGGGGACTGAAGCTTTCTTT.